This T cell receptor beta chain stems from a study of CD8 T cells in Susac syndrome. Germline CDR1 SGHRS, CDR2 YFSETQ. CDR3 size: 17 residues. The V segment lost 0 bases and the J segment 5 bases; nucleotides outside the gene matches: 8. With random hexamers, 0.5 to 1 ug RNA was reverse transcribed. TCRdb itself ran the immunoSEQ multiplex PCR reads through MiXCR, one entry per CDR3 protein. The sample includes over 150,000 distinct CDR3 sequences, over 90% of them seen just once. The chain is built from TRBV5-1 and TRBJ2-5; 12 bases line up with TRBD2. The source of this sequence is a human donor with Susac syndrome. Sequencing was carried out using CD4+ T cells from PBMCs. The CDR3 DNA reads TGCGCCAGCAGCTTGGCGGCTAGCGGGGGGGCCTGGGAGACCCAGTACTTC. Its translation: CASSLAASGGAWETQYF.